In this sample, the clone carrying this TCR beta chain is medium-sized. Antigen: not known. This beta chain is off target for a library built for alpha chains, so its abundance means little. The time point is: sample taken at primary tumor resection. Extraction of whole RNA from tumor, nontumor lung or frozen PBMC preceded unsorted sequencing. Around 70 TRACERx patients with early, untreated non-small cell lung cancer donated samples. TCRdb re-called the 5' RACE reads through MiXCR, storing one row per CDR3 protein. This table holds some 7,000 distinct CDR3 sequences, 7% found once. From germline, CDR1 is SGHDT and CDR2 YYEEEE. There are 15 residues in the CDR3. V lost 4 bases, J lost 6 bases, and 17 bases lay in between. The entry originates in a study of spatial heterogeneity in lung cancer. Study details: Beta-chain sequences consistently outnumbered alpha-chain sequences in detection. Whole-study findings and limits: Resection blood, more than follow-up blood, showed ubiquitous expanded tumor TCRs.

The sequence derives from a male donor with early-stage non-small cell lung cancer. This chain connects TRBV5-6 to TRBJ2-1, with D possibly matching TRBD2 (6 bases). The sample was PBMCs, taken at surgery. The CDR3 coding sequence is TGTGCCAGCAGCCTTAGCGGAAGAGAAGGCAATGAGCAGTTCTTC. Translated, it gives CASSLSGREGNEQFF.